A selection of T cell receptor beta chains follows, all from one sample in a study of blood T cell repertoires in COVID-19. Method: immunoSEQ multiplex PCR; TCRdb's copy keeps in-frame clones and lacks some. The profile shows 80,000 to 95,000 clones, 86% of them singletons. The specimen sequenced was peripheral blood. The source is a man aged 45-60 years with active or convalescent COVID-19. CDR3s leave out the opening cysteine and the closing phenylalanine or tryptophan.

v_gene: TRBV6-2/TRBV6-3; CDR3aa: ASSYQVGGAYNEQF
v_gene: TRBV3-1/TRBV3-2; CDR3aa: ASSPSGRGETQY
v_gene: TRBV7-2; CDR3aa: ASSLDYSGEQF
v_gene: TRBV5-6; CDR3aa: ASSFLAGGTYEQY
v_gene: TRBV6-6; CDR3aa: ASSPGQGSYNEQF
v_gene: TRBV24-1; CDR3aa: ATSASGRGTYEQY
v_gene: TRBV5-1; CDR3aa: ASSLAGTSGGAGGEQY
v_gene: TRBV3-1/TRBV3-2; CDR3aa: ASSQDRQLAVPYEQY
v_gene: TRBV15; CDR3aa: ATSRDRSSGANVLT
v_gene: TRBV2; CDR3aa: ASSVQGNVGLNTGELF
v_gene: TRBV5-5; CDR3aa: ASSPVRSEAF
v_gene: TRBV24-1; CDR3aa: ATSDFTGGGRNTGELF
v_gene: TRBV21-1; CDR3aa: ASSTEGAGNYGYT
v_gene: TRBV24-1; CDR3aa: ATSAGWLQGGNTIY
v_gene: TRBV9; CDR3aa: ASSDWSTGELF
v_gene: TRBV27; CDR3aa: ASNRVASGGVYNEQF
v_gene: TRBV28; CDR3aa: ASSLATGIIGSELF
v_gene: TRBV7-6; CDR3aa: ASSRGDRPGWEQY
v_gene: TRBV2; CDR3aa: ASSGQTGANSPLH
v_gene: TRBV6-5; CDR3aa: ASSFSSGGSTDTQY
v_gene: TRBV6-1; CDR3aa: ASSEKRGFYT
v_gene: TRBV13; CDR3aa: ASSDILQETQY
v_gene: TRBV30; CDR3aa: AWRAGWNTGELF
v_gene: TRBV24-1; CDR3aa: ATSGLADEQF
v_gene: TRBV19; CDR3aa: ASSISRGVSEKLF
v_gene: TRBV5-4; CDR3aa: ASSIGQGEWSPLH
v_gene: TRBV10-2; CDR3aa: ASRMTSGAGPTHEQY
v_gene: TRBV5-1; CDR3aa: ASSPDRGIDEQY
v_gene: TRBV28; CDR3aa: ASSITGATSYEQY
v_gene: TRBV30; CDR3aa: AWSVSGHSPESEKLF
v_gene: TRBV15; CDR3aa: ATSSTSGSSYEQY
v_gene: TRBV27; CDR3aa: ASRKGVRTYSPLH
v_gene: TRBV5-4; CDR3aa: ASSLAGGDNSPLH
v_gene: TRBV5-4; CDR3aa: ASSLGGGLETDTQY
v_gene: TRBV18; CDR3aa: ASSSFGTGIIAKNIQY
v_gene: TRBV10-3; CDR3aa: AISEDTNYGYT
v_gene: TRBV6-6; CDR3aa: ASSYSVGSYEQY
v_gene: TRBV2; CDR3aa: ATGGTTSYT
v_gene: TRBV11-2; CDR3aa: ASSLASASSYEQY
v_gene: TRBV6-5; CDR3aa: ASSPRTGYITEAF
v_gene: TRBV6-6; CDR3aa: ASSRTGLGNTIY
v_gene: TRBV9; CDR3aa: ASSVGDQRARTEAF
v_gene: TRBV7-9; CDR3aa: ASSPFGVSTGELF
v_gene: TRBV28; CDR3aa: ASSFGTGAYNSPLH
v_gene: TRBV25-1; CDR3aa: ASSDGFPGQINEKLF
v_gene: TRBV5-4; CDR3aa: ASSLAGGSETQY
v_gene: TRBV6-5; CDR3aa: ASSGRANTGELF